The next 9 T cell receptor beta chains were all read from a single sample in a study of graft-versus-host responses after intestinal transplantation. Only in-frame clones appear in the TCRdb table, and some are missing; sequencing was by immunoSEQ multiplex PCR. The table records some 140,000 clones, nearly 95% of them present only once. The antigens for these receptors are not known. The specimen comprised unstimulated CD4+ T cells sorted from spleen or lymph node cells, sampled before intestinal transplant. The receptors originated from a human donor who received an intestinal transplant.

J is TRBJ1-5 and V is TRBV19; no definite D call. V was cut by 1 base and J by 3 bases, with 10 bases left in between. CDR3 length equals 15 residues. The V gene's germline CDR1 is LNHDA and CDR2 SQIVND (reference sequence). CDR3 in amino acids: CASSIADGSNQPQHF. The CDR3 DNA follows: TGTGCCAGTAGTATAGCGGACGGCTCCAATCAGCCCCAGCATTTT.

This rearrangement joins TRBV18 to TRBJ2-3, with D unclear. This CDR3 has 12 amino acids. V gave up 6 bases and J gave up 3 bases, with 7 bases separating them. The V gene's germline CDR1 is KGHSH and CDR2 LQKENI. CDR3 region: CASSRRTDTQYF. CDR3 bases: TGTGCCAGCTCCCGTCGAACAGATACGCAGTATTTT.

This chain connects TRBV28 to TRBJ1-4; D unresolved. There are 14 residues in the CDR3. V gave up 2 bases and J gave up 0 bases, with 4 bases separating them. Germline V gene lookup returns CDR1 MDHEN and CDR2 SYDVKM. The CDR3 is CASSLIATNEKLFF. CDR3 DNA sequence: TGTGCCAGCAGTTTAATAGCAACTAATGAAAAACTGTTTTTT.

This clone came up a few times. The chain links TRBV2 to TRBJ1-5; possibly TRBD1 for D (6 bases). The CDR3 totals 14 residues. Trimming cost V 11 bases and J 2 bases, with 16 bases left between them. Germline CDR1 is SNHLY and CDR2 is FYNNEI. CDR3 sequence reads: CACEQGNGNQPQHF. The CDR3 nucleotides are TGTGCCTGCGAGCAGGGGAATGGCAATCAGCCCCAGCATTTT.

CDR3 sequence: CASSQESGQGGFGELFF. CDR3 sequence (DNA): TGCGCCAGCAGCCAGGAGTCGGGACAGGGAGGTTTCGGGGAGCTGTTTTTT. The chain is built from TRBV4-3 and TRBJ2-2; 9 bases fit TRBD1. Germline loops: CDR1 LGHNA, CDR2 YSLEER. The CDR3 loop spans 17 amino acids. Trimming took 3 bases from V and 7 from J; bases not matched to a gene: 12.

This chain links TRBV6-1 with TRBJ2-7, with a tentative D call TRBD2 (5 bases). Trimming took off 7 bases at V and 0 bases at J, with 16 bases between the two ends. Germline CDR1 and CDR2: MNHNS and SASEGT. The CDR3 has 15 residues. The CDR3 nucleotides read TGTGCCAGCACGGTGTCTCGGGGTAGCTCCTACGAGCAGTACTTC. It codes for CASTVSRGSSYEQYF.

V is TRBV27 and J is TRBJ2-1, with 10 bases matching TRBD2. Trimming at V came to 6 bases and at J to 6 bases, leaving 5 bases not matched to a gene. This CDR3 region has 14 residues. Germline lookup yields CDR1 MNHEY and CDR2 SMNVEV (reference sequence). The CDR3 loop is CASRLGTSANEQFF. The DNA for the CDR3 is TGTGCCAGCAGGCTCGGGACTAGCGCCAATGAGCAGTTCTTC.

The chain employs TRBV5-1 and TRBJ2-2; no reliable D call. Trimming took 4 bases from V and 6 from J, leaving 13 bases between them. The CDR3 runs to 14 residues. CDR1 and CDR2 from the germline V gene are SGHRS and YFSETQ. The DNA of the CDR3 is TGCGCCAGCAGCAGGCGACCCACGGCCGGGGAGCTGTTTTTT. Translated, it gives CASSRRPTAGELFF. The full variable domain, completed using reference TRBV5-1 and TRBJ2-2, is KAGVTQTPRYLIKTRGQQVTLSCSPISGHRSVSWYQQTPGQGLQFLFEYFSETQRNKGNFPGRFSGRQFSNSRSEMNVSTLELGDSALYLCASSRRPTAGELFFGEGSRLTVL.

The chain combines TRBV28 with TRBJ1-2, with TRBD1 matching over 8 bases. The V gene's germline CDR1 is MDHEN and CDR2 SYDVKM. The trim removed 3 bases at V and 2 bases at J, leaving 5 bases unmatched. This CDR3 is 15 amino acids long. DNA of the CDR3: TGTGCCAGCAGTTTGCCGACAGGGGTAAACTATGGCTACACCTTC. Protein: CASSLPTGVNYGYTF.